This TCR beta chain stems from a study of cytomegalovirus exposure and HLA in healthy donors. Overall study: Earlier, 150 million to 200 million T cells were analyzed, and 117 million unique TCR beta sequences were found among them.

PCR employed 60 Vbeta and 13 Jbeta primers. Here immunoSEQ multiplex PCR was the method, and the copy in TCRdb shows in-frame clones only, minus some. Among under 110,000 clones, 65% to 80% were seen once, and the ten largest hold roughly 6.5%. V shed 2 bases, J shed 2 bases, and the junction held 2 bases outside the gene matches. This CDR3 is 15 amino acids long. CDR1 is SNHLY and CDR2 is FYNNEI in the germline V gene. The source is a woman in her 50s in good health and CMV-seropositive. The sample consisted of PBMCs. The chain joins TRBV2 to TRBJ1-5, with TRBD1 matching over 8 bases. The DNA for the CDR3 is TGTGCCAGCAGTGAACCGACAGGGGGCAATCAGCCCCAGCATTTT. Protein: CASSEPTGGNQPQHF.